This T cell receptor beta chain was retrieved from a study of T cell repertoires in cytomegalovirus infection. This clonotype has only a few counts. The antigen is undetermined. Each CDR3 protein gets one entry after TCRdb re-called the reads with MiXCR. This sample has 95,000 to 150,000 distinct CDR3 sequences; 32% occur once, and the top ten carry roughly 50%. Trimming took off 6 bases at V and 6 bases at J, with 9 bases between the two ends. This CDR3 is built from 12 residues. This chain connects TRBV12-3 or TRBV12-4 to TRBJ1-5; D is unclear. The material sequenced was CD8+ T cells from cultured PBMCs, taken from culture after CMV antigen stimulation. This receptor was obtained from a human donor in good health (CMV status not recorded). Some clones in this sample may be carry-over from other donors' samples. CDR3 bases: TGTGCCAGCAGCGTCGCCCTTCAGCCCCAGCATTTT. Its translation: CASSVALQPQHF.